The source of this T cell receptor (beta chain) is a study of blood T cell repertoires in COVID-19. In the study overall: From T cells, B-cell-depleted T cells, or PBMCs came the material, which was cDNA or gDNA.

Under the authors' procedure: The authors estimated nucleated cell counts from reference gene primer amplification. The method was immunoSEQ multiplex PCR; TCRdb's version includes in-frame clones alone and lacks a portion of them. V, J and clone size were drawn from that table, and D and trimming were deduced from the DNA. This sample carries roughly 200,000 clones, 88% of them seen once, and the ten largest clones take 1.6%. This CDR3 is 15 amino acids long. V gave up 6 bases and J gave up 3 bases; unmatched junction bases: 7. The germline V gene has CDR1 MNHEY and CDR2 SVGAGI. The J gene is TRBJ2-7, the V gene TRBV6-5; 11 bases are shared with TRBD2. Material for sequencing was peripheral blood. The clonotype comes from a man between 18 and 29 years old with active or convalescent COVID-19. The CDR3 coding sequence is TGTGCCAGCAGGATCGGGACTAGCGGCAACTACGAGCAGTACTTC. It translates to CASRIGTSGNYEQYF.